The 14 T cell receptor beta chains presented below share a single source sample, sequenced in a study of neurological immune-mediated disorders. TCRdb processed the 5' RACE reads anew with MiXCR; each CDR3 protein has one entry. The table lists about 55,000 distinct CDR3 sequences, approximately 4.1% of them singletons. The sequenced material came from PBMCs. The receptors were sampled from a man aged 45-65 years with multiple sclerosis.

This clonotype was picked up many times. CDR3 sequence reads: CASSSGQTYNEQFF. The CDR3 nucleotides are TGCGCCAGCAGCTCAGGGCAGACCTACAATGAGCAGTTCTTC. The chain uses TRBV5-1 and TRBJ2-1; D possibly corresponds to TRBD1 (5 bases). CDR3 length: 14 residues. Trimming took 3 bases from V and 2 from J, leaving 9 bases between them. Germline V gene sequence: CDR1 SGHRS, CDR2 YFSETQ.

V gene TRBV27 combines with J gene TRBJ1-4; D is uncertain. The ends were cut back, 5 bases at V and 3 bases at J, with 16 bases in the middle. Germline loops: CDR1 MNHEY, CDR2 SMNVEV (reference sequence). The CDR3 loop spans 16 amino acids. The CDR3 reads CASSPGEGNPNEKLFF. The CDR3 DNA follows: TGTGCCAGCAGTCCGGGAGAAGGGAACCCTAATGAAAAACTGTTTTTT.

This clonotype has a count of ten or more. The V and J genes are TRBV27 and TRBJ2-7, with unresolved D. The germline V and J ends were trimmed by 7 bases and 1 base, with 17 bases remaining between them. This CDR3 is 15 amino acids long. Germline lookup yields CDR1 MNHEY and CDR2 SMNVEV (reference sequence). The DNA of the CDR3 is TGTGCCAGCAAAAGCGACAACTGGGCTTCCTACGAGCAGTACTTC. It specifies CASKSDNWASYEQYF.

This clonotype appeared many times. The chain has TRBV28 and TRBJ2-3; 9 nucleotides match TRBD2. The junction had 3 bases not matched to a gene; V was cut back by 2 bases and J by 6 bases. Germline CDR1 reads MDHEN; CDR2 reads SYDVKM. This CDR3 is 14 amino acids long. The CDR3 loop reads CASSLLAGTDTQYF. The CDR3, as DNA: TGTGCCAGCAGTTTACTAGCGGGAACGGATACGCAGTATTTT.

This clonotype was seen repeatedly, ten times or more. V gene TRBV28 combines with J gene TRBJ2-3, with 11 positions matching TRBD2. V gave up 6 bases and J gave up 4 bases; unmatched junction bases: 3. In germline, CDR1 is MDHEN, CDR2 SYDVKM. The CDR3 sequence is 14 residues long. This CDR3 is CASRTSGKSDTQYF. As DNA, the CDR3 is TGTGCCAGCAGGACTAGCGGGAAATCAGATACGCAGTATTTT.

In this sample, this clonotype turned up many times. The chain recombines TRBV20-1 with TRBJ2-7, with 10 bases identical to TRBD2. The V gene's germline CDR1 is DFQATT and CDR2 SNEGSKA (reference sequence). V trimming: 2 bases; J trimming: 3 bases; junction bases outside the gene matches: 4. The CDR3 runs 14 residues. The DNA of the CDR3 is TGCAGTGCTAGATCAGCGGGGGGGATCTACGAGCAGTACTTC. Translated, it gives CSARSAGGIYEQYF.

This clonotype was observed many times. This sequence joins TRBV7-6 and TRBJ1-6; D uncertain. Per germline, CDR1 SGHVS and CDR2 FNYEAQ. V was clipped by 1 base and J by 4 bases, with 5 bases between them. The length of the CDR3 is 14 residues. The CDR3 nucleotides read TGTGCCAGCAGCTTAGGGGAGTATAATTCACCCCTCCACTTT. It codes for CASSLGEYNSPLHF.

This clonotype was observed many times. The chain combines TRBV20-1 with TRBJ2-3, with 11 bases that match TRBD2. Germline CDR1 DFQATT, CDR2 SNEGSKA (reference sequence). CDR3 length equals 15 residues. V lost 5 bases and J lost 4; bases outside the gene matches: 8. The CDR3 spells CSAPTSGNRADTQYF. The CDR3 DNA is TGCAGTGCTCCGACTAGCGGGAATCGAGCAGATACGCAGTATTTT.

This clonotype showed up just a few times. This chain links TRBV20-1 with TRBJ2-1; 15 positions agree with TRBD2. The CDR3 runs 15 residues. The germline V gene encodes CDR1 DFQATT and CDR2 SNEGSKA (reference sequence). The junction had 2 bases not matched to a gene; V was cut back by 6 bases and J by 2 bases. The chain's CDR3 is CSARTSGRAYNEQFF. The CDR3 DNA reads TGCAGTGCAAGGACTAGCGGGAGGGCCTACAATGAGCAGTTCTTC.

This clonotype was found many times. V gene TRBV20-1 combines with J gene TRBJ2-7; TRBD1 matches at 11 bases. CDR3 length: 13 amino acids. Germline CDR1 DFQATT, CDR2 SNEGSKA (reference sequence). The V gene end was trimmed by 3 bases and the J gene end by 9 bases; junction bases not matched to a gene: 7. The CDR3 bases are TGCAGTGCTAGGACAGGACAGGGGGCGGGGCAGTACTTC. Residues: CSARTGQGAGQYF.

This clonotype was observed a few times. The rearrangement joins TRBV20-1 to TRBJ2-5; D gene ambiguous. This CDR3 has 14 residues. Germline V gives CDR1 DFQATT, CDR2 SNEGSKA (reference sequence). Trimming left V 2 bases short and J 2 bases short, with 12 bases between. CDR3 loop: CSARSWQVQETQYF. For the CDR3, the DNA is TGCAGTGCTAGAAGTTGGCAAGTTCAAGAGACCCAGTACTTC.

This clonotype has at least ten counts. The chain uses TRBV5-1 and TRBJ2-5, with D perhaps assigned TRBD1 or TRBD2 (6 bases each). Germline assignment: CDR1 SGHRS and CDR2 YFSETQ. The V end lost 2 bases, the J end lost 5 bases, and 13 bases lay between the germline ends. The CDR3 totals 14 residues. CDR3 residues: CASSFGGRGETQYF. For the CDR3, the DNA is TGCGCCAGCAGCTTCGGGGGCCGGGGGGAGACCCAGTACTTC. The full variable domain, with the rest looked up from reference TRBV5-1 and TRBJ2-5, is KAGVTQTPRYLIKTRGQQVTLSCSPISGHRSVSWYQQTPGQGLQFLFEYFSETQRNKGNFPGRFSGRQFSNSRSEMNVSTLELGDSALYLCASSFGGRGETQYFGPGTRLLVL.

This clonotype showed up just a few times. A much larger clone lies one base from this, so it may be a read error. No conserved phenylalanine or tryptophan is present at the end of the CDR3, so a read error is the likely explanation. This chain joins TRBV29-1 and TRBJ1-4, with D possibly being TRBD1 (5 bases). The length of the CDR3 is 13 residues. V was pared by 8 bases and J by 8 bases, with 18 bases between. Germline V lookup: CDR1 SQVTM, CDR2 ANQGSEA. CDR3 loop: CSCGAGGGEKLFC. CDR3 nucleotides: TGCAGCTGCGGGGCGGGGGGAGGAGAAAAACTGTTTTGT.

This clonotype was picked up many times. The J gene is TRBJ2-5, the V gene TRBV11-1; D gene ambiguous. This CDR3 is 13 amino acids long. Per germline, CDR1 SGHAT and CDR2 FQDESV (reference sequence). Deletions cut 2 bases from V and 4 bases from J, with 8 bases between. The chain's CDR3 is CASSLMDRETQYF. Written as DNA, the CDR3 is TGTGCCAGCAGCTTAATGGACCGAGAGACCCAGTACTTC.